This is a list of T cell receptor beta chains from one sample in a study of cytomegalovirus exposure and HLA in healthy donors. Method: immunoSEQ multiplex PCR; TCRdb's copy keeps in-frame clones and lacks some. The table records more than 85,000 clones, roughly four fifths of them present only once. The sequenced sample consisted of PBMCs. The receptors shown here come from a female donor in good health and CMV-seronegative. Both conserved end residues are part of each CDR3. A D gene is named only where the DNA matches it firmly. Clone size is stated in some rows and not others, as once, few, many or a class when expanded.

d_gene	abundance	v_gene	j_gene	CDR3nt	CDR3aa
.	.	TRBV2	TRBJ1-4	TGTGCCAGCAGCCGTTCTCCCAATGAAAAACTGTTTTTT	CASSRSPNEKLFF
TRBD2	.	TRBV19	TRBJ2-7	TGTGCCAGTAGTATACTATCCGGGACTAGCGGGAGTCCCGCCCACGAGCAGTACTTC	CASSILSGTSGSPAHEQYF
.	few	TRBV28	TRBJ1-2	TGTGCCAGCCGAGGCGAATATGGCTACACCTTC	CASRGEYGYTF
TRBD1	.	TRBV5-1	TRBJ2-1	TGCGCCAGCAGCTCTGACAGGGTAGGACCCTACAATGAGCAGTTCTTC	CASSSDRVGPYNEQFF
TRBD1	.	TRBV7-8	TRBJ1-4	TGTGCCAGCAGCCCACGACAGGGCGGGCAAGAAAAACTGTTTTTT	CASSPRQGGQEKLFF
.	.	TRBV5-1	TRBJ1-5	TGCGCCAGCAGCTTGGACGGGGATCAGCCCCAGCATTTT	CASSLDGDQPQHF
.	once	TRBV5-1	TRBJ2-7	TGCGCCAGCAGCCGATGGACAGACTACGAGCAGTACTTC	CASSRWTDYEQYF
.	.	TRBV4-1	TRBJ1-1	TGCGCCAGCAGCCATCTCCCGGGACATAGGGGTAGGATGAACACTGAAGCTTTCTTT	CASSHLPGHRGRMNTEAFF
TRBD2	once	TRBV11-2	TRBJ2-3	TGTGCCAGCAGAACTAGCGGGAGATTAACAGATACGCAGTATTTT	CASRTSGRLTDTQYF
TRBD1	.	TRBV5-5	TRBJ1-5	TGTGCCAGCAGCACACAGGGGAATCAGCCCCAGCATTTT	CASSTQGNQPQHF
TRBD1	few	TRBV29-1	TRBJ2-7	TGCAGCGGCAAGACAGGGTTTCGGGACGAGCAGTACTTC	CSGKTGFRDEQYF
TRBD2	.	TRBV11-3	TRBJ2-1	TGTGCCAGCAGCTTAGAAATAGCGGGAGGCCCCAATGAGCAGTTCTTC	CASSLEIAGGPNEQFF
.	medium-sized	TRBV6-1	TRBJ2-7	TGTGCCAGCAGTGAAGCGGCGGGATGGGCCTACGAGCAGTACTTC	CASSEAAGWAYEQYF
.	.	TRBV5-1	TRBJ1-2	TGCGCCAGCAGCCCCGGGAGGGGGTTGGATGTCTACACCTTC	CASSPGRGLDVYTF
.	.	TRBV28	TRBJ2-2	TGTGCCAGCAGTTTCGAGGGTGGGTACACCGGGGAGCTGTTTTTT	CASSFEGGYTGELFF
TRBD1	.	TRBV19	TRBJ1-3	TGTGCCAGTAGCCCCAAACAGGGGGGAAACACCATATATTTT	CASSPKQGGNTIYF
TRBD1	.	TRBV6-1	TRBJ1-5	TGTGCCAGCAGTTCGGACAGGGACCAGCCCCAGCATTTT	CASSSDRDQPQHF
.	.	TRBV6-1	TRBJ2-3	TGTGCCAGCACCCATGGGGGCTCGATGGATACGCAGTATTTT	CASTHGGSMDTQYF
.	.	TRBV11-1	TRBJ2-7	TGTGCCAGCAGCTTAACTCGCTACGAGCAGTACTTC	CASSLTRYEQYF
.	.	TRBV20-1	TRBJ1-1	TGCAGTGCTAAGTTGGCGGGGGAAGCTTTCTTT	CSAKLAGEAFF
TRBD1	.	TRBV9	TRBJ1-2	TGTGCCAGCAGCGTAGCGACAGGGGGGAACTATGGCTACACCTTC	CASSVATGGNYGYTF
TRBD2	.	TRBV7-3	TRBJ2-1	TGTTCCAGCAGCTTCAGATCTAGCGGGCCACAGTTCTTC	CSSSFRSSGPQFF
.	.	TRBV14	TRBJ2-7	TGTGCCAGCAGCCGAGACCTTTCAGCCTACGAGCAGTACTTC	CASSRDLSAYEQYF
TRBD2	.	TRBV9	TRBJ2-3	TGTGCCAGCAGCGTAGGCGGGATAGGACTAGCGGGGGCCACCAACACAGATACGCAGTATTTT	CASSVGGIGLAGATNTDTQYF
TRBD2	.	TRBV7-3	TRBJ2-3	TGTGCCAGCAGCTTTCTGGCGGGGGGGCGGGCAGATACGCAGTATTTT	CASSFLAGGRADTQYF
.	.	TRBV9	TRBJ1-1	TGTGCCAGCAGCCCCGGACAGAACACTGAAGCTTTCTTT	CASSPGQNTEAFF
.	.	TRBV19	TRBJ1-4	TGTGCCAGTAGTACGCTAGAGCCAACTAATGAAAAACTGTTTTTT	CASSTLEPTNEKLFF
.	few	TRBV30	TRBJ1-2	TGTGCCTGGACCCGAACCGGGGGGTTGGGCTATGGCTACACCTTC	CAWTRTGGLGYGYTF
TRBD2	.	TRBV6-5	TRBJ2-1	TGTGCCAGCAGTTCTCTAGCGGGAGGGGGAAATGAGCAGTTCTTC	CASSSLAGGGNEQFF
TRBD2	once	TRBV27	TRBJ2-7	TGTGCCAGAAGACTAGCGGGAGGGAGGAGCTCCTACGAGCAGTACTTC	CARRLAGGRSSYEQYF
TRBD1	.	TRBV11-2	TRBJ2-1	TGTGCCAGCAGCAGCCCCCCTGGGACAGGGTTCTACAATGAGCAGTTCTTC	CASSSPPGTGFYNEQFF
.	once	TRBV7-9	TRBJ1-2	TGTGCCAGCAGCCCCATTGCGGCTAACTATGGCTACACCTTC	CASSPIAANYGYTF
.	.	TRBV11-1	TRBJ1-2	TGTGCCAGCAGCTTAGGTGACAGGAACTATGGCTACACCTTC	CASSLGDRNYGYTF
.	.	TRBV19	TRBJ1-5	TGTGCCAGTAGTATCGCCGGGGGCAATCAGCCCCAGCATTTT	CASSIAGGNQPQHF
.	once	TRBV28	TRBJ1-1	TGTGCCAGCAGTCCCGTAAGAACAGGGAATCGCAAAGCTTTCTTT	CASSPVRTGNRKAFF
.	few	TRBV7-8	TRBJ1-2	TGTGCCAGCAGCGACGCTCGAGCGGGCCCAGGGTTGGGCTACACCTTC	CASSDARAGPGLGYTF
TRBD2	few	TRBV7-9	TRBJ2-5	TGTGCCAGCAGCTTATCCTGGACTAGCGGGAACCAAGAGACCCAGTACTTC	CASSLSWTSGNQETQYF
TRBD1	once	TRBV6-5	TRBJ1-6	TGTGCCAGCAGTTGGGACAGGCTCGAGGATTCACCCCTCCACTTT	CASSWDRLEDSPLHF
.	few	TRBV6-1	TRBJ1-5	TGTGCCAGCAGACGGACAGCGTGGGCCAATCAGCCCCAGCATTTT	CASRRTAWANQPQHF
.	.	TRBV28	TRBJ1-3	TGTGCCAGCAGTTCAGCCTCCCGAGGAGGATCTGGAAACACCATATATTTT	CASSSASRGGSGNTIYF